This T cell receptor beta chain was retrieved from a study of cytomegalovirus exposure and HLA in healthy donors. 60 Vbeta and 13 Jbeta primers were used in PCR. In the original processing: Unique TCR beta chains totaled roughly 81 million in a later count, with approximately 11 million of them shared. Some clones are missing from TCRdb's copy, which holds only in-frame ones; the method was immunoSEQ multiplex PCR. D and trimming come from the DNA, and the V and J calls and clone size come from that table. The repertoire holds 150,000 to 200,000 clones, with under 85% as singletons. The CDR3 has 17 amino acids. The germline gives CDR1 KGHSH, CDR2 LQKENI. V shed 6 bases, J shed 5 bases, and the junction held 12 bases outside the gene matches.

The TCR was taken from a man in his forties or fifties in good health and CMV-seronegative. This rearrangement joins TRBV18 to TRBJ2-1; 11 bases are a match to TRBD1. Sequencing was carried out using PBMCs. In DNA, the CDR3 is TGTGCCAGCTCCGGCCTTGCCGGGACAGGGGGAAACAATGAGCAGTTCTTC. This encodes CASSGLAGTGGNNEQFF.